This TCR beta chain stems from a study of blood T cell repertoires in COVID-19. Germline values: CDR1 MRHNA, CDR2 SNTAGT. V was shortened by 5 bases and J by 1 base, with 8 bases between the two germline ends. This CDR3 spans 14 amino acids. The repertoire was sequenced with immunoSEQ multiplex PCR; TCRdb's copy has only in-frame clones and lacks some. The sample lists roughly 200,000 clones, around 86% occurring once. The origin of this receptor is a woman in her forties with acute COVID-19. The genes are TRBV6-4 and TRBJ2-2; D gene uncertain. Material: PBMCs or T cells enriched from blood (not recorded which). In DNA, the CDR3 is TGTGCCAGCAGTCGAGCCGGGAACACCGGGGAGCTGTTTTTT. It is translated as CASSRAGNTGELFF.